The 14 T cell receptor beta chains in this list originate from one sample, sequenced in a study of tumor and adjacent non-tumor tissue in lung cancer. This sample's RNA came from whole unsorted tissue. TCRbeta libraries were built with three rounds of nested PCR, modified from ARM-PCR. TCRdb independently ran MiXCR on the multiplex PCR reads; one entry per CDR3 protein. The sample includes approximately 140,000 distinct CDR3 sequences, approximately 66% of them seen just once. Sequencing was performed on lung tumor tissue. The receptors originated from a man between 60 and 75 years old with small cell lung cancer.

A note on this clonotype: With a much larger clone just one base away, this may be a read error. This chain links TRBV6-5 with TRBJ2-1; 7 bases are shared with TRBD1. After removal of 2 bases from V and 5 bases from J, the junction contained 9 bases not matched to a gene. This CDR3 has 16 residues. From germline, CDR1 is MNHEY and CDR2 SVGAGI. The CDR3, as DNA: TGTGCCAGCAGTTACGTGGGGACAGAAGACAACAATGAGCAGTTCTTC. Translating it yields CASSYVGTEDNNEQFF.

This rearrangement joins TRBV11-2 to TRBJ2-1, with a possible D match to TRBD2 (6 bases). There are 17 residues in the CDR3. Germline-derived CDR1 and CDR2 are SGHAT and FQNNGV. V was pared by 7 bases and J by 1 base, with 20 bases between. For the CDR3, the DNA is TGTGCCAGCAACTTGCGGTCCGGGAGTGGGTCCTACAATGAGCAGTTCTTC. Its protein product is CASNLRSGSGSYNEQFF. The full variable domain, completed using reference TRBV11-2 and TRBJ2-1, is EAGVAQSPRYKIIEKRQSVAFWCNPISGHATLYWYQQILGQGPKLLIQFQNNGVVDDSQLPKDRFSAERLKGVDSTLKIQPAKLEDSAVYLCASNLRSGSGSYNEQFFGPGTRLTVL.

This rearrangement joins TRBV29-1 to TRBJ2-5; D might be TRBD1 (6 bases). The CDR3 consists of 14 residues. V lost 3 bases, J lost 7 bases, and 18 bases lay in between. Germline V gene lookup returns CDR1 SQVTM and CDR2 ANQGSEA. CDR3 residues: CSVDIAGTRGTQYF. DNA of the CDR3: TGCAGCGTTGATATTGCTGGGACCAGGGGGACCCAGTACTTC.

This clonotype came up many times. The gene calls are TRBV28 and TRBJ1-5; 7 bases align to TRBD1. V shed 3 bases, J shed 6 bases, and the junction held 11 bases outside the gene matches. The CDR3 has 16 residues. Germline CDR1 reads MDHEN; CDR2 reads SYDVKM. The CDR3 DNA is TGTGCCAGCAGTTTCAGACAGGGAGATTTCGGTCAGCCCCAGCATTTT. It yields the protein CASSFRQGDFGQPQHF.

Worth noting for this clonotype: A single base separates this from a much larger clone, so it may be a read error. The chain carries TRBV6-5 and TRBJ2-2, with a weak D call TRBD2 (5 bases). Germline V gene sequence: CDR1 MNHEY, CDR2 SVGAGI. The CDR3 runs to 13 residues. The CDR3: CASSRTSYGELLF. The CDR3 coding sequence is TGTGCCAGCAGCCGGACCTCCTACGGGGAGCTGTTATTT.

This clonotype was counted ten times or more. The rearrangement joins TRBV20-1 to TRBJ2-5; 7 nucleotides align to TRBD2. V shed 3 bases, J shed 4 bases, and the junction held 8 bases outside the gene matches. CDR1 and CDR2 from the germline V gene are DFQATT and SNEGSKA (reference sequence). This CDR3 region has 14 residues. CDR3 nucleotide sequence: TGCAGTGCTAGGTCCCCGTCGGGAGGAGAGACCCAGTACTTC. Protein: CSARSPSGGETQYF.

This clonotype has a count of ten or more. The chain combines TRBV20-1 with TRBJ1-1; possibly TRBD1 for D (6 bases). Germline V gene sequence: CDR1 DFQATT, CDR2 SNEGSKA (reference sequence). The CDR3 runs to 11 residues. The V gene lost 5 bases and the J gene lost 6 bases, with 10 bases spanning the gap. The CDR3 DNA reads as TGCAGTGCTCGACAGGCCTCTGAAGCTTTCTTT. The encoded protein is CSARQASEAFF.

This clonotype has just a few counts. An end of the junction does not agree with germline; a read error may underlie this. The CDR3 sequence is CTSSLGDTQYF. The CDR3 nucleotides are TGTACCAGCAGCTTAGGGGATACGCAGTATTTT. The chain uses TRBV7-9 and TRBJ2-3; no clear D gene. This CDR3 has 11 residues. Germline values: CDR1 SEHNR, CDR2 FQNEAQ (reference sequence).

Concerning this clonotype: One end of the junction does not line up with germline, which may come from a read error. The chain has TRBV29-1 and TRBJ2-5; no clear D. This CDR3 comprises 12 residues. CDR1 and CDR2 from the germline V gene are SQVTM and ANQGSEA. CDR3 nucleotide sequence: TGCAACGTTGGGCAATTCGGAGAGACCCAGTACTTC. This translates into CNVGQFGETQYF.

This clonotype was seen only once. Given a much more abundant clone one base away, this may be a read error. The chain's CDR3 is CASRPQGYTRYF. As DNA, the CDR3 is TGTGCCAGCAGACCTCAGGGATATACGCGGTATTTT. The chain has TRBV6-1 and TRBJ2-3, with TRBD1 as a possible D gene (5 bases). CDR3 length: 12 residues. Per germline, CDR1 MNHNS and CDR2 SASEGT.

Regarding this clonotype: A much larger clone sits a single nucleotide away, making a read error possible. Without the conserved terminal phenylalanine or tryptophan, this CDR3 likely stems from a read error. This sequence joins TRBV6-5 and TRBJ2-1, with TRBD2 matching over 9 bases. After removal of 6 bases from V and 8 bases from J, the junction contained 17 bases not matched to a gene. The CDR3 sequence is 17 residues long. CDR1 and CDR2 (germline): MNHEY, SVGAGI. The CDR3: CASSLRRSASGIHEQFL. The CDR3 DNA sequence: TGTGCCAGCAGCCTACGGCGTTCGGCTAGCGGGATCCATGAGCAGTTCTTA.

Concerning this clonotype: One end of the junction varies from germline; a read error may be responsible. This chain connects TRBV11-3 to TRBJ2-3, with D perhaps assigned TRBD1 or TRBD2 (5 bases each). Germline loops: CDR1 SGHNT, CDR2 YENEEA. This CDR3 is 16 amino acids long. The CDR3: CASSFGSNLAGDTQYF. The CDR3 DNA is TGCGCCAGCAGCTTTGGGAGTAACCTAGCAGGGGATACGCAGTATTTT.

On this clonotype: The conserved final phenylalanine or tryptophan is absent from the CDR3, which likely points to a read error. The chain combines TRBV6-1 with TRBJ1-2; D gene uncertain. Germline V gene sequence: CDR1 MNHNS, CDR2 SASEGT. V was trimmed by 7 bases and J by 5 bases, leaving 14 bases between them. The CDR3 loop spans 13 amino acids. CDR3 coding DNA: TGTGCCAGCAATGTGAGAGAAAGTTATGGCTACACCTTA. This codes for CASNVRESYGYTL.

This sequence joins TRBV14 and TRBJ2-1; D ambiguous. V lost 4 bases, J lost 4 bases, and 11 bases lay in between. The CDR3 contains 14 residues. Germline CDR1 reads SGHDN; CDR2 reads FVKESK. CDR3 nucleotide sequence: TGTGCCAGCAGCCCACGTGCTTATTACAATGAGCAGTTCTTC. Its protein is CASSPRAYYNEQFF.